A single T cell receptor beta chain is shown here with its context. How the authors handled the data: Reference gene primer amplification gave estimated nucleated cell counts. Clones were sequenced by immunoSEQ multiplex PCR, and TCRdb holds only the in-frame ones, with some missing. D and trimming come from the DNA, and the V and J calls and clone size come from that table. The sample has approximately 160,000 clones; approximately 81% are singletons. The source of the sample is a study of blood T cell repertoires in COVID-19. As for the study in general: From the United States, Italy and Spain came samples of acute and convalescent COVID-19. T cells, B-cell-depleted T cells, or PBMCs provided the cDNA or gDNA that served as material.

Patients from Seattle were sampled longitudinally, starting during active infection. The sequenced sample consisted of peripheral blood. This clonotype was sampled from a woman aged 55-70 years with COVID-19, enrolled during active disease.

Here the CDR3 reads CSASRDRGRGNQPQHF. DNA for the CDR3: TGCAGTGCTAGTCGAGACAGGGGAAGGGGCAATCAGCCCCAGCATTTT. This chain joins TRBV20-1 and TRBJ1-5; TRBD1 agrees at 8 bases. J lost 2 bases, V lost 3 bases, and 9 bases had no gene match. Germline CDR1 DFQATT, CDR2 SNEGSKA (reference sequence). This CDR3 contains 16 residues.